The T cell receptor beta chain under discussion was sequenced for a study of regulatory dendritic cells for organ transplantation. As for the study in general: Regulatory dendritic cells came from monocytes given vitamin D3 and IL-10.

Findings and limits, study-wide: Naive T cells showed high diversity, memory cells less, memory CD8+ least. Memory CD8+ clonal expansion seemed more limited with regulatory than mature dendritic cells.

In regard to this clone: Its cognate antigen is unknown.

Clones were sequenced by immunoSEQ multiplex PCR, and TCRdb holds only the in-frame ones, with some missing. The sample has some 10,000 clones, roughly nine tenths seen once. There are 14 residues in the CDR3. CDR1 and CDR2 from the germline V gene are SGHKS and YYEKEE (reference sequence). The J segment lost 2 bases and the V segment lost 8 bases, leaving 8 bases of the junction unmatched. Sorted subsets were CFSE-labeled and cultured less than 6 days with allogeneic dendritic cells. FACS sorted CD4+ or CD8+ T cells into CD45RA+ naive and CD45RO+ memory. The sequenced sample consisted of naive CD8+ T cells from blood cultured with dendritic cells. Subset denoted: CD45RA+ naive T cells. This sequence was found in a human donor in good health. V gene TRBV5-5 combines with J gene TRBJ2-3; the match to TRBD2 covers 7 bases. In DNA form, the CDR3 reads TGTGCCAGTCTTCTAGCGGAGTACACAGATACGCAGTATTTT. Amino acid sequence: CASLLAEYTDTQYF.